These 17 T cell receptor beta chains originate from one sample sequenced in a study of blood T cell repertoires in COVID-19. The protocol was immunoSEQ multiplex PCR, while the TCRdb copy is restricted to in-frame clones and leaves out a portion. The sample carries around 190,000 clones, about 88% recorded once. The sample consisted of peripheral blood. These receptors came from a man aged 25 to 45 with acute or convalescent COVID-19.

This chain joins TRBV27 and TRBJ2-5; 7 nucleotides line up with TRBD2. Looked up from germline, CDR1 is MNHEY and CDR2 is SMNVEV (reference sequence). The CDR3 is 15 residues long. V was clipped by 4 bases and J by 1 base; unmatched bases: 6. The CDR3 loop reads CASSSRDYSQETQYF. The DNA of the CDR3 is TGTGCCAGCAGTTCAAGGGACTATTCCCAAGAGACCCAGTACTTC.

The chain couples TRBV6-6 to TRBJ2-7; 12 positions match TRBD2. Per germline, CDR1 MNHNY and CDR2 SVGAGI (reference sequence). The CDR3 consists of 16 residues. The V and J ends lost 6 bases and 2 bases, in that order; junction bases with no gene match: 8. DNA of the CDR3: TGTGCCAGCAGGGAACTAGCGGGGGGATATACCTACGAGCAGTACTTC. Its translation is CASRELAGGYTYEQYF.

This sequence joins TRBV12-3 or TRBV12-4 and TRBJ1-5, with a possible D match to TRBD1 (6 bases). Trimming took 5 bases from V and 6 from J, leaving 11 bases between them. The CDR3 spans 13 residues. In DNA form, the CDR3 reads TGTGCCAGCAGTCCACAGGGAACTCAGCCCCAGCATTTT. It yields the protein CASSPQGTQPQHF.

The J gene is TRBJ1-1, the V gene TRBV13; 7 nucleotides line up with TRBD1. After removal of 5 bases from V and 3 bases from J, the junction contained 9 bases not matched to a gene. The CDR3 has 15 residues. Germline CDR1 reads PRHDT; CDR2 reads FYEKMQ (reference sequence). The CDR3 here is CASSPYWQGDTEAFF. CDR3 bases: TGTGCCAGCAGCCCTTATTGGCAGGGGGACACTGAAGCTTTCTTT.

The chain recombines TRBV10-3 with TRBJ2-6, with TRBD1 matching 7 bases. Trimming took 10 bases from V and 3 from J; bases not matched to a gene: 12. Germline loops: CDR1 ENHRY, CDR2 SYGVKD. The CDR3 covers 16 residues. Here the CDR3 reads CATKPSQGHGANVLTF. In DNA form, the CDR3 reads TGTGCCACCAAACCCTCACAGGGGCATGGGGCCAACGTCCTGACTTTC.

CDR3 DNA sequence: TGTGCCAGCAGCGTAGCCCCACAGGGTAAGGATGGCTACACCTTC. Its translation is CASSVAPQGKDGYTF. The V and J genes are TRBV9 and TRBJ1-2; a weak D match, TRBD1 (6 bases). There are 15 residues in the CDR3. Between the trimmed V and J ends, which lost 0 bases and 6 bases, there was a span of 15 bases. The germline V gene has CDR1 SGDLS and CDR2 YYNGEE. Full variable domain (missing parts from reference TRBV9 and TRBJ1-2): DSGVTQTPKHLITATGQRVTLRCSPRSGDLSVYWYQQSLDQGLQFLIQYYNGEERAKGNILERFSAQQFPDLHSELNLSSLELGDSALYFCASSVAPQGKDGYTFGSGTRLTVV.

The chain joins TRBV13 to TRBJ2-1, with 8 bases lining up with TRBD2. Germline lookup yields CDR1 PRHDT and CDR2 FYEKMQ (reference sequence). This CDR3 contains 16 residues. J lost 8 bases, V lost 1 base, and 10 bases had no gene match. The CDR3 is CASSLAGGPPQDEQFF. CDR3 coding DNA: TGTGCCAGCAGCTTAGCGGGAGGGCCCCCCCAGGATGAGCAGTTCTTC.

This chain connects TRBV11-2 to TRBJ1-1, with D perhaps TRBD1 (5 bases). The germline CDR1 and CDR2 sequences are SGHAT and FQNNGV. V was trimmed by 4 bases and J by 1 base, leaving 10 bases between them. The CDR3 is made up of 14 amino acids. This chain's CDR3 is CASSSRTSNTEAFF. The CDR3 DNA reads TGTGCCAGCAGCTCTAGGACATCGAACACTGAAGCTTTCTTT.

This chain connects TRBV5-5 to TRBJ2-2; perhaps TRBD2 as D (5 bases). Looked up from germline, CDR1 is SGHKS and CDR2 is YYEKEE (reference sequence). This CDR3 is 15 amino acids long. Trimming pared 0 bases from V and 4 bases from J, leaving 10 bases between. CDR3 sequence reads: CASSLGLAGTGELFF. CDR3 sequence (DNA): TGTGCCAGCAGCTTGGGGCTAGCAGGCACCGGGGAGCTGTTTTTT.

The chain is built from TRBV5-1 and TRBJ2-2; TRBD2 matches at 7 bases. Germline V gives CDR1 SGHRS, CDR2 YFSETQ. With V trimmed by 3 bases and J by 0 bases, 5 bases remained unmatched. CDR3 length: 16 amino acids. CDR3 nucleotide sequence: TGCGCCAGCAGCTCCGGACTAGTCGCGAACACCGGGGAGCTGTTTTTT. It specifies CASSSGLVANTGELFF. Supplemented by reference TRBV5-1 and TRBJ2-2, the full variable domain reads KAGVTQTPRYLIKTRGQQVTLSCSPISGHRSVSWYQQTPGQGLQFLFEYFSETQRNKGNFPGRFSGRQFSNSRSEMNVSTLELGDSALYLCASSSGLVANTGELFFGEGSRLTVL.

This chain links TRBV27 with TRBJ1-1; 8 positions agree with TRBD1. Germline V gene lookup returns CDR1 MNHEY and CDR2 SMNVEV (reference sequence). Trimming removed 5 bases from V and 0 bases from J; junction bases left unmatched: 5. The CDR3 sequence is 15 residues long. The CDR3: CASSPRDRMNTEAFF. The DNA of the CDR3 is TGTGCCAGCAGTCCCCGGGACAGGATGAACACTGAAGCTTTCTTT.

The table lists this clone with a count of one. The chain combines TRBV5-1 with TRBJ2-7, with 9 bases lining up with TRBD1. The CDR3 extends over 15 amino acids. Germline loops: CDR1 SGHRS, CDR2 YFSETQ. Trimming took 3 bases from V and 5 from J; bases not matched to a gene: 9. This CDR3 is CASSSSRDRAHEQYF. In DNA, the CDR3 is TGCGCCAGCAGCTCGAGCCGGGACAGGGCCCACGAGCAGTACTTC.

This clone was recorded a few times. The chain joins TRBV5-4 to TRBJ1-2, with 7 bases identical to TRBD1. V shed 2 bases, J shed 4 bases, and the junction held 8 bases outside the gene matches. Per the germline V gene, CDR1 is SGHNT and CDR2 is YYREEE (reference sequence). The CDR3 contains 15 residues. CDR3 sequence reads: CASSLPGQRVYGYTF. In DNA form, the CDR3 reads TGTGCCAGCAGCTTACCGGGACAGCGGGTCTATGGCTACACCTTC.

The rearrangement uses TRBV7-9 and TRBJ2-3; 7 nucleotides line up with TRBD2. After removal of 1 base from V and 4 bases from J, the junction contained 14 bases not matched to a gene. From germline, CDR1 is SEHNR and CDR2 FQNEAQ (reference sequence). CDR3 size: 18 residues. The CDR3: CASSLVLRENRNSDTQYF. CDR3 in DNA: TGTGCCAGCAGCTTAGTATTGCGGGAGAACCGAAACTCAGATACGCAGTATTTT.

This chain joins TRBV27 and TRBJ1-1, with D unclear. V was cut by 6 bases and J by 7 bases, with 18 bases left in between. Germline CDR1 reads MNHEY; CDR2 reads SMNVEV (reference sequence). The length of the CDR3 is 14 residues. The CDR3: CASRVRALTSEAFF. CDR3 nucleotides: TGTGCCAGCAGAGTCAGAGCTTTGACAAGTGAAGCTTTCTTT.

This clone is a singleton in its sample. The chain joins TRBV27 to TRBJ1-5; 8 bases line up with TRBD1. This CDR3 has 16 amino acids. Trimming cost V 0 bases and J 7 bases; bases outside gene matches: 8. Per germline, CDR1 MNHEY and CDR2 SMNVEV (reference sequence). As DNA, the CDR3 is TGTGCCAGCAGTTTATCGGGGACAGGTGATACGCAGCCCCAGCATTTT. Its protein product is CASSLSGTGDTQPQHF.

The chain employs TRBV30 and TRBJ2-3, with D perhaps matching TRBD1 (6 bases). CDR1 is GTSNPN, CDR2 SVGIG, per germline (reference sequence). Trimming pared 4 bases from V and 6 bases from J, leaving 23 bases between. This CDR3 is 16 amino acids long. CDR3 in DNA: TGTGCCTGGACCGGTACATCGGACAGCACTTTTGATACGCAGTATTTT. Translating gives CAWTGTSDSTFDTQYF.